Sequencing of this T cell receptor beta chain was carried out in a study of T cells in Graves' hyperthyroidism and ophthalmopathy. Whole-study results and caveats: Among thyroid clonotypes expanded above 0.001, most also appeared in blood. Ophthalmopathy and stable hyperthyroidism were separated by a 13 V-J model.

Amplification of TCR beta CDR3 regions used RNA as the template. HTBI primers drove first-round RT-PCR of the TCR CDR3. MiXCR was run by TCRdb on the multiplex PCR reads, yielding one entry per CDR3 protein. Of 300,000 to 450,000 distinct CDR3 sequences in the sample, roughly 14% were seen once. Patients aged 18 to 65 had newly diagnosed hyperthyroidism lasting under 2 months. At first hyperthyroidism diagnosis, before any ophthalmopathy symptoms, the blood sample was collected. For this clonotype: The antigen is not known.

Trimming cost V 6 bases and J 0 bases, with 11 bases left between them. The CDR3 is made up of 14 amino acids. Germline CDR1 reads LNHDA; CDR2 reads SQIVND (reference sequence). This receptor was identified in a woman aged 18-29 years with Graves' hyperthyroidism that later progressed to Graves' ophthalmopathy. The sequenced sample was blood. J is TRBJ1-1 and V is TRBV19; D uncertain. In DNA, the CDR3 is TGTGCCAGTAGCCCGGGGTTTCTGAACACTGAAGCTTTCTTT. Its protein is CASSPGFLNTEAFF.